The clone carrying this T cell receptor (beta chain) has a handful of counts. What it recognizes is unknown. Combining a sample-barcoded 5' primer with a J-beta primer mix, a second PCR ran for about 7 to 12 cycles. Every sample returned 2.5 million or more CDR3-containing paired-end reads. TCRdb reanalysed the 5' RACE reads using MiXCR and keeps one entry per CDR3 protein. The sample has 1.5 million to 2 million distinct CDR3 sequences, roughly a third seen once. These data belong to a study of blood T cells in healthy people across ages. Broader study findings: The study found TCR beta diversity correlated strongly with naive T cell percentage.

There are 17 residues in the CDR3. Per the germline V gene, CDR1 is LGHNA and CDR2 is YNFKEQ. The junction had 5 bases not matched to a gene; V was cut back by 0 bases and J by 1 base. No fewer than 7 million PBMCs went into each sample. The source material was blood. The TCR was taken from a woman between 25 and 40 years old in good health. This chain uses TRBV4-2 with TRBJ2-5; TRBD2 aligns across 10 bases. The CDR3 nucleotides are TGTGCCAGCAGCCAAGATACCCAGCGGGGGGGCCAAGAGACCCAGTACTTC. It encodes CASSQDTQRGGQETQYF.